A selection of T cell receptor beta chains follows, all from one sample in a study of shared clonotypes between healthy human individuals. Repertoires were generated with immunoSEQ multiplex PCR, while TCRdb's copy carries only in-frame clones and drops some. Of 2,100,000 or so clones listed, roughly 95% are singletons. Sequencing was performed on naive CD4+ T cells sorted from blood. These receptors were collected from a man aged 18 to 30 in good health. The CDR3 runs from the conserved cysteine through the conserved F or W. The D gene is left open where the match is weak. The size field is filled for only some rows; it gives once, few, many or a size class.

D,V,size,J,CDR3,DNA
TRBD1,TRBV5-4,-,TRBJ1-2,CASSWDRSYGYTF,TGTGCCAGCAGCTGGGACAGGAGCTATGGCTACACCTTC
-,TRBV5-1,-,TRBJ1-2,CASSLEGGNYGYTF,TGCGCCAGCAGCTTGGAGGGCGGTAACTATGGCTACACCTTC
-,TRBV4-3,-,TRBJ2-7,CASSQDRGNEQYF,TGCGCCAGCAGCCAAGATCGCGGGAACGAGCAGTACTTC
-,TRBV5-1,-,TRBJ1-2,CASSLEREYGYTF,TGCGCCAGCAGCTTGGAGAGGGAATATGGCTACACCTTC
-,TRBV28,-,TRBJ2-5,CASSFSRGGTQYF,TGTGCCAGCAGTTTCTCCAGGGGGGGGACCCAGTACTTC
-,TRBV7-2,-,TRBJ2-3,CASRGWGLITDTQYF,TGTGCCAGCAGGGGTTGGGGCCTAATCACAGATACGCAGTATTTT
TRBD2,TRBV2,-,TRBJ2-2,CASNFALAGAGELFF,TGTGCCAGCAATTTCGCTCTAGCGGGAGCCGGGGAGCTGTTTTTT
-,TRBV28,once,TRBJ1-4,CASSGGPVNEKLFF,TGTGCCAGCAGTGGGGGGCCAGTTAATGAAAAACTGTTTTTT
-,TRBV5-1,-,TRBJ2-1,CASGLPGPDYNEQFF,TGCGCCAGCGGACTACCGGGACCAGATTACAATGAGCAGTTCTTC
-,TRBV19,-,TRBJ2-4,CASSRLAKNIQYF,TGTGCCAGTAGTAGGCTAGCCAAAAACATTCAGTACTTC
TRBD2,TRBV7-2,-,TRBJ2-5,CASSLVGLAGGETQYF,TGTGCCAGCAGCTTAGTTGGACTAGCGGGAGGGGAGACCCAGTACTTC
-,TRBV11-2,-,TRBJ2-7,CASGGQGAAEQYF,TGTGCCAGCGGGGGCCAGGGCGCCGCCGAGCAGTACTTC
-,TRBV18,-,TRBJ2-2,CASSPPGDGGELFF,TGTGCCAGCTCACCACCTGGCGATGGTGGGGAGCTGTTTTTT
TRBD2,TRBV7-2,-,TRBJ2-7,CASSPELAGNYEQYF,TGTGCCAGCAGCCCAGAACTAGCGGGGAACTACGAGCAGTACTTC
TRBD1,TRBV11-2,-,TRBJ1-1,CASSYRGRMNTEAFF,TGTGCCAGCAGCTACAGGGGGCGTATGAACACTGAAGCTTTCTTT
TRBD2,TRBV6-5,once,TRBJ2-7,CASSKTSGSAYEQYF,TGTGCCAGCAGTAAGACTAGCGGGAGTGCCTACGAGCAGTACTTC
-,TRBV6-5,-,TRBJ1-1,CASSYAREGSAFF,TGTGCCAGCAGTTACGCCAGGGAAGGGTCAGCTTTCTTT
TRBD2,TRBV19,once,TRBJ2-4,CASQTSGQRNIQYF,TGTGCCAGCCAGACTAGCGGTCAGCGTAACATTCAGTACTTC
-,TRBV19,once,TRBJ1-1,CASSIAAGEAEAFF,TGTGCCAGTAGTATAGCCGCAGGGGAGGCTGAAGCTTTCTTT
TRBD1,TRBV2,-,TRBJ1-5,CASRPGQGYQPQHF,TGTGCCAGCAGGCCGGGACAGGGGTATCAGCCCCAGCATTTT
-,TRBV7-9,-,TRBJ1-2,CASSFRDYGYTF,TGTGCCAGCAGCTTTCGGGACTATGGCTACACCTTC
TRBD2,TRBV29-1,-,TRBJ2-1,CSVITSGRGNEQFF,TGCAGCGTTATTACTAGCGGGAGAGGCAATGAGCAGTTCTTC
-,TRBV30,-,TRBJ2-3,CAWSDKGRLDTQYF,TGTGCCTGGAGTGATAAGGGGAGACTAGATACGCAGTATTTT
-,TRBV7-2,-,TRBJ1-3,CASSLVTTAAGNTIYF,TGTGCCAGCAGCTTAGTAACCACAGCAGCTGGAAACACCATATATTTT
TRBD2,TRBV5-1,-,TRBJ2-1,CASSLYGGSSYNEQFF,TGCGCCAGCAGCTTGTATGGCGGGAGCTCCTACAATGAGCAGTTCTTC
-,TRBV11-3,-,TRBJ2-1,CASSPGLHNEQFF,TGTGCCAGCAGCCCCGGGCTTCACAATGAGCAGTTCTTC
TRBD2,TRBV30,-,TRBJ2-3,CAWRTSGTSTDTQYF,TGTGCCTGGAGGACTAGCGGGACTTCTACAGATACGCAGTATTTT
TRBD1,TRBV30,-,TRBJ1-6,CAWRTGTDSPLHF,TGTGCCTGGAGGACCGGGACAGATTCACCCCTCCACTTT
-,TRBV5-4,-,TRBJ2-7,CASSLGGSIWGEQYF,TGTGCCAGCAGCTTGGGAGGCTCGATATGGGGCGAGCAGTACTTC
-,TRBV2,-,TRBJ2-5,CASSNGLGQETQYF,TGTGCCAGCAGCAACGGGTTGGGGCAAGAGACCCAGTACTTC
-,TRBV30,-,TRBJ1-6,CAWILKGIYNSPLHF,TGTGCCTGGATTTTAAAGGGGATATATAATTCACCCCTCCACTTT
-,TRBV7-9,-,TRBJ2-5,CASSPGAAQETQYF,TGTGCCAGCAGCCCGGGGGCAGCACAAGAGACCCAGTACTTC